This T cell receptor (beta chain) was recorded in a study of control samples from healthy donors and cancer patients. The CDR3 length is 11 residues. With 6 bases removed from V and 15 bases from J, the gap between germline ends came to 15 bases. Germline CDR1 SNHLY, CDR2 FYNNEI. The method was immunoSEQ multiplex PCR; TCRdb's version includes in-frame clones alone and lacks a portion of them. This table holds approximately 60,000 clones, approximately 90% found once. The sequencing input was PBMCs. This sequence was found in a woman in her fifties or sixties with colorectal cancer. This rearrangement joins TRBV2 to TRBJ2-1; TRBD2 might be the D (6 bases). This CDR3 is CASSETSSPFF. The CDR3 DNA reads as TGTGCCAGCAGCGAAACTAGCAGTCCGTTCTTC.